This TCR beta chain stems from a study of cytomegalovirus exposure and HLA in healthy donors. A remark on this clone: Its antigen is undetermined.

The primer mix had 60 Vbeta and 13 Jbeta primers. Sequenced by immunoSEQ multiplex PCR; TCRdb stores in-frame clones only, minus some. The data show 200,000 or so clones, with over 75% seen just once and 2.5% to 3.5% held by the top ten. Study-wide findings and caveats: In most subjects, TCR beta sequences reportedly gave accurate predictions of HLA-A and HLA-B alleles. Most likely, a cluster of highly shared sequence variants arose as a sequencing artifact.

Germline values: CDR1 MGHRA, CDR2 YSYEKL. Trimming stripped 1 base from V and 5 bases from J, with 6 bases between. There are 13 residues in the CDR3. Sequenced material: PBMCs. This sequence joins TRBV4-1 and TRBJ2-1; D is undetermined. The sequence derives from a woman aged 25-40 years in good health and CMV-seronegative. The CDR3 coding sequence is TGCGCCAGCAGCCAAGTTCTAGACAATGAGCAGTTCTTC. Translated: CASSQVLDNEQFF.